What follows are 16 T cell receptor beta chains derived from one specimen sequenced in a study of T cells in tumors after PD-1 blockade. Libraries were prepared by immunoSEQ multiplex PCR; TCRdb keeps only in-frame clonotypes and omits some of them. The sample holds over 30,000 clones; more than 70% are singletons and the top ten take more than 30%. This specimen was PBMCs, taken before anti-PD-1 treatment. The origin of the receptors is a human donor with basal cell carcinoma.

This sequence joins TRBV19 and TRBJ2-2, with D uncertain. Trimming removed 5 bases from V and 0 bases from J, with 7 bases in between. The CDR3 totals 14 residues. Germline CDR1 and CDR2: LNHDA and SQIVND (reference sequence). CDR3 nucleotide sequence: TGTGCCAGTAGTCAGAATTCGAACACCGGGGAGCTGTTTTTT. Amino acid sequence: CASSQNSNTGELFF.

The chain combines TRBV6-5 with TRBJ1-1; D may be TRBD1 (5 bases). There are 12 residues in the CDR3. Germline CDR1 reads MNHEY; CDR2 reads SVGAGI. The V and J ends lost 8 bases and 11 bases respectively, with 18 bases between them. As DNA, the CDR3 is TGTGCCAGCGTTAACTCCAGGGTGAGGGCTTTCTTT. This translates into CASVNSRVRAFF.

The chain employs TRBV7-2 and TRBJ2-7, with TRBD1 matching 9 bases. J was trimmed by 3 bases and V by 6 bases; bases with no gene match: 6. The CDR3 sequence is 14 residues long. CDR1 SGHTA and CDR2 FQGNSA come from the germline V gene. CDR3 loop: CASRAGQGFYEQYF. The CDR3 DNA reads TGTGCCAGCAGGGCAGGACAGGGGTTCTACGAGCAGTACTTC.

V and J are TRBV7-9 and TRBJ2-2; D is possibly TRBD1 (5 bases). This CDR3 spans 16 amino acids. Germline loops: CDR1 SEHNR, CDR2 FQNEAQ (reference sequence). Deletions cut 2 bases from V and 1 base from J, with 11 bases between. The CDR3 is CASSLKWGRNTGELFF. The CDR3 DNA follows: TGTGCCAGCAGCTTAAAGTGGGGCAGGAACACCGGGGAGCTGTTTTTT.

The chain links TRBV5-1 to TRBJ1-3; D is possibly TRBD1 (5 bases). Germline V gene lookup returns CDR1 SGHRS and CDR2 YFSETQ. Trimming shortened V by 0 bases and J by 16 bases, and 14 bases separated the two germline ends. CDR3 size: 12 residues. CDR3 sequence reads: CASSLEGRDLYF. The CDR3 nucleotides read TGCGCCAGCAGCTTGGAGGGCAGGGACCTTTATTTT.

This clone was picked up a small number of times. The rearrangement links TRBV25-1 to TRBJ2-1; D is possibly TRBD2 (7 bases). V was pared by 7 bases and J by 10 bases, with 17 bases between. The CDR3 consists of 13 residues. CDR1 and CDR2 (germline): MGHDK, SYGVNS. The CDR3 DNA sequence: TGTGCCAGCAACGGACTAGGGGGAGAGGAGCAGTTCTTC. This translates into CASNGLGGEEQFF.

The CDR3, as DNA: TGTGCCAGCAGCTTAGTAGGGGACTATAATTCACCCCTCCACTTT. Translating gives CASSLVGDYNSPLHF. J is TRBJ1-6 and V is TRBV7-2; possibly TRBD1 for D (5 bases). The length of the CDR3 is 15 residues. V lost 1 base, J lost 3 bases, and 7 bases lay in between. Germline V gene data show CDR1 as SGHTA and CDR2 as FQGNSA.

The J gene is TRBJ2-2, the V gene TRBV2; 9 bases are a match to TRBD1. V was clipped by 2 bases and J by 6 bases; unmatched bases: 7. Per the germline V gene, CDR1 is SNHLY and CDR2 is FYNNEI. CDR3 size: 16 residues. The CDR3 loop reads CASSESGQGFAGELFF. The CDR3 nucleotides read TGTGCCAGCAGTGAATCAGGACAGGGGTTTGCCGGGGAGCTGTTTTTT.

The chain joins TRBV6-5 to TRBJ1-1; D perhaps matches TRBD1 (6 bases). The CDR3 loop spans 13 amino acids. CDR1 and CDR2 from the germline V gene are MNHEY and SVGAGI. Trimming pared 2 bases from V and 10 bases from J, leaving 14 bases between. The CDR3 nucleotides are TGTGCCAGCAGTTACGAGTTTACAGGGAGAGCTTTCTTT. Residues: CASSYEFTGRAFF.

V and J are TRBV5-6 and TRBJ2-3, with D uncertain. Germline CDR1 is SGHDT and CDR2 is YYEEEE. The CDR3 consists of 12 residues. The V gene lost 0 bases and the J gene lost 11 bases, with 10 bases spanning the gap. The DNA of the CDR3 is TGTGCCAGCAGCTTGGTTGCGACTGGGCAGTATTTT. It yields the protein CASSLVATGQYF.

The V call is TRBV30, the J call TRBJ2-1; TRBD2 agrees at 7 bases. Looked up from germline, CDR1 is GTSNPN and CDR2 is SVGIG (reference sequence). The CDR3 is 13 residues long. Trimming cost V 0 bases and J 15 bases; bases outside gene matches: 11. The CDR3 DNA reads TGTGCCTGGAGTGTATCGGAGCGGGGCCAGACGTTCTTC. This sequence encodes CAWSVSERGQTFF.

This sequence joins TRBV9 and TRBJ2-1; 7 positions agree with TRBD2. The germline gives CDR1 SGDLS, CDR2 YYNGEE. The junction had 14 bases not matched to a gene; V was cut back by 0 bases and J by 14 bases. The CDR3 has 15 amino acids. The CDR3 is CASSVDVSGSGREFF. CDR3 in DNA: TGTGCCAGCAGCGTAGATGTTTCTGGGTCGGGGAGGGAGTTCTTC.

The rearrangement uses TRBV12-5 and TRBJ2-1; TRBD1 matches 9 bases. Looked up from germline, CDR1 is LGHNT and CDR2 is FRNRAP. The length of the CDR3 is 13 residues. J gave up 6 bases and V 6 bases, and 3 bases lay outside the gene matches. CDR3 sequence (DNA): TGTGCTAGTGGAGGACAGGGGAGCAATGAGCAGTTCTTC. Translation: CASGGQGSNEQFF.

V usage is TRBV28 and J usage is TRBJ1-1; 9 bases agree with TRBD1. The junction had 11 bases not matched to a gene; V was cut back by 7 bases and J by 2 bases. The V gene's germline CDR1 is MDHEN and CDR2 SYDVKM. The CDR3 has 16 residues. CDR3 nucleotides: TGTGCCAGCACCCGACAGGGGGGGTTAGGAAACACTGAAGCTTTCTTT. Protein: CASTRQGGLGNTEAFF.

The rearrangement uses TRBV29-1 and TRBJ2-7; 11 bases map to TRBD2. The CDR3 covers 13 residues. CDR1 and CDR2 from the germline V gene are SQVTM and ANQGSEA. V gave up 4 bases and J gave up 3 bases; unmatched junction bases: 2. The CDR3 nucleotides are TGCAGCGTTGCCGGACTAGCGGGCTACGAGCAGTACTTC. Protein sequence: CSVAGLAGYEQYF.

This chain joins TRBV7-8 and TRBJ2-7; D gene ambiguous. V gave up 6 bases and J gave up 3 bases, with 12 bases separating them. The germline gives CDR1 SGHVS, CDR2 FQNEAQ. The length of the CDR3 is 13 residues. CDR3: CASSLRPLYEQYF. The CDR3 nucleotides read TGTGCCAGCAGTTTAAGGCCCCTCTACGAGCAGTACTTC.